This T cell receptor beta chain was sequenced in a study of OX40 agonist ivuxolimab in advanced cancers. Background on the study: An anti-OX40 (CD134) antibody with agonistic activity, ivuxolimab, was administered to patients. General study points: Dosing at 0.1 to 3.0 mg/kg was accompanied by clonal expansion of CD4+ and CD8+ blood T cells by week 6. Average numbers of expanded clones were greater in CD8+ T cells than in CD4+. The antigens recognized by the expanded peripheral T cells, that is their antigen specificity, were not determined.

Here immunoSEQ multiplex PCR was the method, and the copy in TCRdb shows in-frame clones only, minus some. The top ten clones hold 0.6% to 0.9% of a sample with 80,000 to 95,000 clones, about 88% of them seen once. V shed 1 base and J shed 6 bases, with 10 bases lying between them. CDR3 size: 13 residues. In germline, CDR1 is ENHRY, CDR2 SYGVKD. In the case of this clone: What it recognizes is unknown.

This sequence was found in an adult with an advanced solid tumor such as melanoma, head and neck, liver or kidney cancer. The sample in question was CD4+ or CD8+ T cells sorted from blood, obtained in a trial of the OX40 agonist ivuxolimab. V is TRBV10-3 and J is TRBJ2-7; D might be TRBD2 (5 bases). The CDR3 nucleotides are TGTGCCATCAGTGAGTTGGAGGCGGCCGAGCAGTACTTC. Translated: CAISELEAAEQYF.